This T cell receptor delta chain is from a study of Vδ1+ human thymocytes. There are a few counts of this clone. The antigen is unknown. The study's findings and limits: TRD repertoires were essentially private, unlike widely shared TRG clonotypes. Thymic TRG and TRD repertoires appeared highly polyclonal, with Gaussian CDR3 length distributions. Unlike peripheral blood Vdelta1+ controls, thymic delta-chain sequences included approximately 20% Vdelta2 and few Vdelta3.

The sorted cells were CD3+ Vdelta1+ Vdelta2- thymocytes from alphabeta-depleted thymus. Germline CDR1 reads TSWWSYY; CDR2 reads QGS. The CDR3 has 18 residues. Unmatched junction bases numbered 9, after V lost 0 bases and J lost 0 bases. Sequences come from RNA converted to cDNA by reverse transcription. Pooled V-gene forward primers with one constant-region reverse primer generated the CDR3 amplicons by multiplex PCR. TCRdb reprocessed the multiplex PCR reads using CATT. This sample has just under 55,000 delta-chain clones, with less than 20% found just once. The TCR was taken from a boy in the first two years of life who had congenital heart surgery. Sequencing was carried out using Vdelta1+ gamma-delta thymocytes from the thymus. Sample subset: FACS-sorted CD3+ TCRalphabeta- TCRVdelta1+ TCRVdelta2- thymocytes. The V call is TRDV1, the J call TRDJ1, with TRDD3 matching 8 bases. DNA of the CDR3: TGTGCTCTTGGGGAACTCACGGACTGGGGGCCATACACCGATAAACTCATCTTT. Translating it yields CALGELTDWGPYTDKLIF.